This T cell receptor (beta chain) derives from a study of blood T cells in healthy people across ages. This clonotype was seen only a few times. Its target is unknown. V lost 6 bases and J 0 bases, leaving 15 bases between the germline ends. CDR1 and CDR2 from the germline V gene are SEHNR and FQNEAQ (reference sequence). This CDR3 has 16 amino acids. Per sample, at least 5 micrograms of total RNA were extracted. Findings of the study overall: Per million T cells, TCR beta diversity dropped roughly linearly as age increased.

For the second PCR, which ran for roughly 7 to 11 cycles, a sample-barcoded 5' primer and a J-beta primer mix were used. TCRdb processed the 5' RACE reads anew with MiXCR; each CDR3 protein has one entry. This table has around 990,000 distinct CDR3 sequences, almost 25% appearing once. The same sample was also used in a study of T cells of mothers and their children.

The receptor was derived from a girl aged 2-10 years in good health. The specimen sequenced was blood. The chain couples TRBV7-9 to TRBJ1-3; no definite D call. The CDR3, as DNA: TGTGCCAGCAGTTTCGGCCTGGTTCTCTCTGGAAACACCATATATTTT. Translation: CASSFGLVLSGNTIYF.